The 29 T cell receptor beta chains reported below all come from one sample, sequenced in a study of T cells in tumors after PD-1 blockade (dated by TCRdb to the late 2010s). The time point label of this sample denotes: before anti-PD-1 therapy. Library generation was performed with the immunoSEQ multiplex PCR assay. TCRdb retrieved this table from immuneACCESS and kept in-frame rearrangements only. Not all clones are present; in checked studies, unresolved V genes account for under half, and no reason is known for the remainder. In this sample the table shows about 12,000 clones, 63% of which occur a single time. Roughly 26% of the sample is in the top ten clones. The material sequenced was tumor tissue, taken before anti-PD-1 treatment. These TCRs come from a human donor with cutaneous squamous cell carcinoma.

The chain couples TRBV19 to TRBJ2-5; the D is unclear. V was shortened by 1 base and J by 4 bases, with 7 bases between the two germline ends. CDR3 length: 13 residues. Germline CDR1 is LNHDA and CDR2 is SQIVND (reference sequence). The CDR3 here is CASSIVRGETQYF. Here the CDR3 DNA reads TGTGCCAGTAGTATAGTGAGAGGAGAGACCCAGTACTTC.

CDR3 sequence reads: CASSWGQGIRRTGELFF. The DNA for the CDR3 is TGTGCCAGTAGTTGGGGACAGGGGATACGAAGGACCGGGGAGCTGTTTTTT. The chain carries TRBV19 and TRBJ2-2, with 10 bases matching TRBD1. V was pared by 5 bases and J by 5 bases, with 11 bases of the junction left unmatched. The CDR3 covers 17 residues. The germline gives CDR1 LNHDA, CDR2 SQIVND (reference sequence).

CDR3 coding DNA: TGTGCCAGCAGTAGCGGGAGCACCGGGGAGCTGTTTTTT. This gives the protein CASSSGSTGELFF. This chain joins TRBV6-4 and TRBJ2-2, with TRBD2 matching 8 bases. CDR1 is MRHNA, CDR2 SNTAGT, per germline. This CDR3 comprises 13 residues. Trimming at V came to 5 bases and at J to 4 bases, leaving 0 bases not matched to a gene.

The V call is TRBV9, the J call TRBJ1-4; no clear D gene. Germline CDR1 and CDR2: SGDLS and YYNGEE. The V end was cut by 1 base, the J end by 8 bases, with 12 bases between. The CDR3 contains 14 residues. The CDR3: CASSVRQDPEKLFF. CDR3 in DNA: TGTGCCAGCAGCGTAAGGCAGGACCCAGAAAAACTGTTTTTT.

This clone has a handful of counts. This rearrangement joins TRBV11-2 to TRBJ2-4; TRBD2 agrees at 7 bases. After removal of 1 base from V and 6 bases from J, the junction contained 9 bases not matched to a gene. CDR1 SGHAT and CDR2 FQNNGV come from the germline V gene. The length of the CDR3 is 16 residues. CDR3 residues: CASSLVAGGGRNIQYF. The CDR3 nucleotides read TGTGCCAGCAGCTTAGTCGCTGGGGGAGGGAGAAACATTCAGTACTTC.

By proportion, this clone is medium-sized (0.01 to 0.1%). This sequence joins TRBV19 and TRBJ1-3; D not resolved. Trimming cost V 4 bases and J 0 bases, with 16 bases left between them. The CDR3 has 17 residues. Germline loops: CDR1 LNHDA, CDR2 SQIVND (reference sequence). Here the CDR3 DNA reads TGTGCCAGTAGTAACTCCCCCGGACTGATCTCTGGAAACACCATATATTTT. Encoded protein: CASSNSPGLISGNTIYF. The variable domain in full, completed from reference TRBV19 and TRBJ1-3, reads DGGITQSPKYLFRKEGQNVTLSCEQNLNHDAMYWYRQDPGQGLRLIYYSQIVNDFQKGDIAEGYSVSREKKESFPLTVTSAQKNPTAFYLCASSNSPGLISGNTIYFGEGSWLTVV.

This clone was detected a few times. The chain joins TRBV5-1 to TRBJ2-5; D uncertain. Germline V CDR1 and CDR2: SGHRS, YFSETQ. V lost 0 bases and J 5 bases, leaving 11 bases between the germline ends. The CDR3 is made up of 14 amino acids. CDR3 coding DNA: TGCGCCAGCAGCTTGGCCGTCGGGTCGGAGACCCAGTACTTC. Its translation is CASSLAVGSETQYF.

This chain joins TRBV27 and TRBJ2-1, with 10 bases lining up with TRBD2. This CDR3 has 16 residues. Germline V gene sequence: CDR1 MNHEY, CDR2 SMNVEV (reference sequence). With V trimmed by 3 bases and J by 5 bases, 7 bases remained unmatched. CDR3 nucleotides: TGTGCCAGCAGTTTTCTTGGGACTAGCGTTAACAATGAGCAGTTCTTC. Translating it yields CASSFLGTSVNNEQFF.

The V call is TRBV7-2, the J call TRBJ2-5, with 8 bases fitting TRBD2. After removal of 5 bases from V and 0 bases from J, the junction contained 8 bases not matched to a gene. The CDR3 contains 16 residues. Germline V gene sequence: CDR1 SGHTA, CDR2 FQGNSA. The CDR3 sequence: CASSPRLAQYQETQYF. CDR3 DNA: TGTGCCAGCAGCCCGAGACTAGCGCAGTACCAAGAGACCCAGTACTTC.

This chain links TRBV12-5 with TRBJ2-1, with 12 bases fitting TRBD1. This CDR3 has 14 residues. The germline V gene has CDR1 LGHNT and CDR2 FRNRAP. With 4 bases clipped from V and 12 bases from J, the junction kept 7 bases outside the gene matches. CDR3 sequence reads: CASGSGQGAGRQFF. The CDR3 nucleotides read TGTGCTAGTGGTTCGGGACAGGGGGCTGGGAGGCAGTTCTTC.

The V gene is TRBV12-3 or TRBV12-4, the J gene TRBJ2-5, with 8 bases aligning to TRBD2. J was trimmed by 4 bases and V by 6 bases; bases with no gene match: 4. The CDR3 consists of 13 residues. Written as DNA, the CDR3 is TGTGCCAGCAGGAGCGGGAGCGGAGAGACCCAGTACTTC. This translates into CASRSGSGETQYF.

With respect to this clone: Different DNA sequences within this sample yield the same CDR3. The chain is built from TRBV19 and TRBJ2-1; 9 nucleotides agree with TRBD1. The CDR3 is made up of 15 amino acids. V shed 3 bases, J shed 7 bases, and the junction held 7 bases outside the gene matches. Germline assignment: CDR1 LNHDA and CDR2 SQIVND (reference sequence). The CDR3 DNA sequence: TGTGCCAGTAGTATCGGACAGGGGATAGGTAATGAGCAGTTCTTC. Its protein product is CASSIGQGIGNEQFF.

The gene calls are TRBV20-1 and TRBJ2-5; D is possibly TRBD2 (5 bases). In germline, CDR1 is DFQATT, CDR2 SNEGSKA (reference sequence). This CDR3 is 12 amino acids long. V lost 3 bases, J lost 2 bases, and 7 bases lay in between. In DNA form, the CDR3 reads TGCAGTGCTAGTACTAGACAAGAGACCCAGTACTTC. This codes for CSASTRQETQYF.

With respect to this clone: A read error may account for a junction end that differs from germline. The sample carries other DNA sequences with the same CDR3. The rearrangement uses TRBV5-6 and TRBJ2-2; 9 bases map to TRBD2. This CDR3 is built from 14 residues. The germline V gene encodes CDR1 SGHDT and CDR2 YYEEEE. The DNA for the CDR3 is TGCGCCAGCAGCCCAACTCTAGCGGGGGGGGAGCTGTTTTTT. It encodes CASSPTLAGGELFF.

The CDR3 here is CASSQEGQALNYGYTF. The CDR3 DNA follows: TGTGCCAGCAGCCAAGAGGGGCAGGCCCTCAACTATGGCTACACCTTC. The V call is TRBV4-2, the J call TRBJ1-2; TRBD1 is a possible D gene (5 bases). The V and J ends lost 0 bases and 2 bases respectively, with 13 bases between them. Per the germline V gene, CDR1 is LGHNA and CDR2 is YNFKEQ. This CDR3 has 16 residues.

V is TRBV11-3 and J is TRBJ1-1; 9 bases map to TRBD1. This CDR3 comprises 16 residues. In germline, CDR1 is SGHNT, CDR2 YENEEA. The V gene end was trimmed by 5 bases and the J gene end by 5 bases; junction bases not matched to a gene: 12. The CDR3 DNA is TGTGCCAGCAGCCCTACCTCTTCCGGGACAGGGACTGAAGCTTTCTTT. It yields the protein CASSPTSSGTGTEAFF.

The V and J genes are TRBV5-1 and TRBJ1-2; maybe TRBD1 (6 bases). The CDR3 extends over 12 amino acids. Germline V gives CDR1 SGHRS, CDR2 YFSETQ. V lost 2 bases to trimming and J lost 6 bases, with 8 bases between them. This CDR3 reads CASSFPGDGYTF. The CDR3 bases are TGCGCCAGCAGCTTCCCAGGGGATGGCTACACCTTC.

The chain is built from TRBV19 and TRBJ1-2; the D gene is possibly TRBD1 (5 bases). The length of the CDR3 is 14 residues. Germline CDR1 reads LNHDA; CDR2 reads SQIVND (reference sequence). V lost 3 bases and J lost 8, with 16 bases in between. The CDR3 spells CASSIPPGGGGYTF. CDR3 coding DNA: TGTGCCAGTAGTATCCCCCCCGGGGGTGGCGGCTACACCTTC.

This clone has a handful of counts. The chain recombines TRBV19 with TRBJ2-2, with 12 bases matching TRBD1. The CDR3 length is 16 residues. CDR1 and CDR2 from the germline V gene are LNHDA and SQIVND (reference sequence). Germline trimming cut 4 bases from V and 7 bases from J; bases unmatched to any gene: 7. The CDR3 loop reads CASSTWGQGALGELFF. In DNA form, the CDR3 reads TGTGCCAGTAGTACGTGGGGACAGGGGGCGCTCGGGGAGCTGTTTTTT.

The chain is built from TRBV9 and TRBJ2-3, with TRBD1 matching 7 bases. The V gene's germline CDR1 is SGDLS and CDR2 YYNGEE. V trimming: 3 bases; J trimming: 6 bases; junction bases outside the gene matches: 16. The CDR3 spans 17 residues. DNA for the CDR3: TGTGCCAGCAGCGATAAAATGACAGGGCCAACGGGGGATACGCAGTATTTT. Residues: CASSDKMTGPTGDTQYF.

This clone was detected only a few times. The chain couples TRBV6-1 to TRBJ2-1, with no clear D. This CDR3 comprises 17 residues. Germline values: CDR1 MNHNS, CDR2 SASEGT. Deletions cut 2 bases from V and 0 bases from J, with 14 bases between. CDR3 nucleotide sequence: TGTGCCAGCAGTGAAAGGTACGCGACAAGCTCCTACAATGAGCAGTTCTTC. Translating it yields CASSERYATSSYNEQFF.

This rearrangement joins TRBV12-5 to TRBJ2-1; TRBD2 is a possible D gene (6 bases). V shed 6 bases and J shed 6 bases, with 12 bases lying between them. CDR1 is LGHNT, CDR2 FRNRAP, per germline. The CDR3 loop spans 13 amino acids. The CDR3 reads CASGPPGGNEQFF. CDR3 in DNA: TGTGCTAGTGGCCCACCCGGGGGCAATGAGCAGTTCTTC.

This clone has only a few counts. The gene calls are TRBV5-1 and TRBJ2-7; D is ambiguous. With 2 bases removed from V and 2 bases from J, the gap between germline ends came to 8 bases. Looked up from germline, CDR1 is SGHRS and CDR2 is YFSETQ. The CDR3 has 13 residues. In nucleotides, the CDR3 is TGCGCCAGCAGCTTACATTTTCCCTACGAGCAGTACTTC. Protein: CASSLHFPYEQYF.

This clone was counted a few times. This chain joins TRBV27 and TRBJ2-2, with 7 bases that match TRBD1. The CDR3 totals 17 residues. Germline V gene data show CDR1 as MNHEY and CDR2 as SMNVEV (reference sequence). The ends lost 8 bases at V and 5 bases at J; junction bases unmatched: 17. CDR3 protein: CASGRFRQGMGTGELFF. The CDR3 nucleotides are TGTGCCAGCGGAAGGTTTCGACAGGGTATGGGAACCGGGGAGCTGTTTTTT.

The V gene is TRBV2, the J gene TRBJ2-1; D may be TRBD1 (6 bases). The CDR3 sequence is 14 residues long. The V end was cut by 4 bases, the J end by 5 bases, with 12 bases between. CDR1 and CDR2 from the germline V gene are SNHLY and FYNNEI. The CDR3: CASSGQALNNEQFF. CDR3 DNA: TGTGCCAGCAGTGGACAGGCCCTCAACAATGAGCAGTTCTTC.

This chain joins TRBV3-1 (or the pseudogene TRBV3-2) and TRBJ2-5, with D perhaps TRBD1 (5 bases). Germline V gene lookup returns CDR1 LGHDT and CDR2 YNNKEL (reference sequence). CDR3 length: 14 residues. V dropped 1 base and J dropped 4 bases, with 10 bases sitting between them. The CDR3 region has the DNA TGTGCCAGCAGCCAAGCCGTCAGGGCAGAGACCCAGTACTTC. Residues: CASSQAVRAETQYF.

In its sample, this clone was seen a few times. This chain connects TRBV29-1 to TRBJ1-1; the D gene is possibly TRBD1 (5 bases). V gave up 7 bases and J gave up 0 bases, with 12 bases separating them. Germline CDR1 is SQVTM and CDR2 is ANQGSEA. This CDR3 region has 13 residues. The CDR3: CSGSGHLNTEAFF. The CDR3 DNA follows: TGCAGCGGAAGTGGACACCTGAACACTGAAGCTTTCTTT.

The chain recombines TRBV5-8 with TRBJ1-5, with a tentative D call TRBD1 (5 bases). The V gene lost 0 bases and the J gene lost 3 bases, with 10 bases spanning the gap. CDR3 length: 15 residues. Germline V lookup: CDR1 SGHTS, CDR2 YDEGEE. The CDR3, as DNA: TGTGCCAGCAGCTTGGGGCCGGGGCCCAATCAGCCCCAGCATTTT. It specifies CASSLGPGPNQPQHF.

By share, this clone counts as medium-sized. The chain is built from TRBV7-3 and TRBJ2-1, with unresolved D. From germline, CDR1 is SGHTA and CDR2 FQGTGA. The CDR3 is 12 amino acids. V dropped 6 bases and J dropped 7 bases, with 10 bases sitting between them. Here the CDR3 DNA reads TGTGCCAGCAGTTTCGTGGGGAATGAGCAGTTCTTC. Translated: CASSFVGNEQFF. Full variable domain (rest looked up from reference TRBV7-3 and TRBJ2-1): GAGVSQTPSNKVTEKGKYVELRCDPISGHTALYWYRQSLGQGPEFLIYFQGTGAADDSGLPNDRFFAVRPEGSVSTLKIQRTERGDSAVYLCASSFVGNEQFFGPGTRLTVL.